This T cell receptor (beta chain) was identified during a study of control samples from healthy donors and cancer patients. Method: immunoSEQ multiplex PCR; TCRdb's copy keeps in-frame clones and lacks some. This table holds about 160,000 clones, around 96% found once. Germline lookup yields CDR1 KGHSH and CDR2 LQKENI. Trimming cost V 0 bases and J 1 base, with 8 bases left between them. This CDR3 region has 15 residues. What was sequenced was blood. This clonotype was sampled from a woman between 40 and 55 years old in good health. The rearrangement links TRBV18 to TRBJ2-3; D unclear. The CDR3 nucleotides are TGTGCCAGCTCACCACCGTGGCAGCGCACAGATACGCAGTATTTT. The encoded protein is CASSPPWQRTDTQYF.